This T cell receptor beta chain is drawn from a study of human T cells and chemical hapten exposure. Study results and caveats: Sensitizing with DPC caused no change in TCRs above 1 in 1000 frequency. Clustering by CDR3 similarity yielded significantly more large clusters from expanded TCRs than controls.

It was the library that attached unique molecular identifiers to individual cDNA molecules. TCRdb recomputed calls from the RACE reads with MiXCR, one row per CDR3 protein. This sample has around 380,000 distinct CDR3 sequences; about 5% occur once, and the top ten carry less than 9%. Trimming took 6 bases from V and 10 from J, leaving 7 bases between them. The CDR3 extends over 11 amino acids. The V gene's germline CDR1 is MNHNS and CDR2 SASEGT. Regarding time point: pre-sensitization, week 0. The treatment: therapeutic diphenylcyclopropenone sensitization with weekly scalp DPC. Participating donors were patients with alopecia, aged 18 to 70 years, considered appropriate candidates for DPC. This clonotype was found a few times. As yet, its antigen is unknown.

The chain uses TRBV6-1 and TRBJ1-6; D is uncertain. The sample in question was whole blood, obtained in connection with sensitization to the hapten diphenylcyclopropenone (DPC). This TCR was recovered from a woman aged 18 to 35 with alopecia areata. Some clones in this sample may be carry-over from other donors' samples. The CDR3 sequence is CASSEKSPLHF. The CDR3 DNA is TGTGCCAGCAGCGAGAAATCACCCCTCCACTTT.